Included here is one TCR beta chain sequence, with context. CDR3 length: 15 amino acids. The ends were cut back, 1 base at V and 4 bases at J, with 14 bases in the middle. Germline V gene lookup returns CDR1 SGHTA and CDR2 FQGNSA. This sample is drawn from a study of technical replicates of blood from a few donors. TCRdb keeps only in-frame clones here, not all; method: immunoSEQ multiplex PCR. Of more than 65,000 clones detected, about 93% appear once; the ten largest clones hold 0.3% to 0.45%. The chain uses TRBV7-2 and TRBJ2-7, with D possibly matching TRBD1 (5 bases). Sequencing input: T cells isolated from PBMCs. The sequence derives from a human donor in good health. The CDR3 DNA sequence: TGTGCCAGCAGCTTAGTTGGTCCCCAGGGATACGAGCAGTACTTC. Protein: CASSLVGPQGYEQYF.